The entry below gives a single T cell receptor beta chain sequence along with its context. The entry originates in a study of blood T cell repertoires in COVID-19. Study at large: From T cells, B-cell-depleted T cells, or PBMCs came the material, which was cDNA or gDNA.

Per the original methods: Estimation of nucleated cell counts relied on the amplification of reference gene primers. Profiled with immunoSEQ multiplex PCR; TCRdb holds only in-frame clones, not every one. From that table come the V and J calls and clone size; the DNA was used to work out D and trimming. In the table there are approximately 150,000 clones, just over 85% of which are singletons. Germline values: CDR1 MNHEY, CDR2 SVGAGI. J was trimmed by 2 bases and V by 6 bases; bases with no gene match: 4. The CDR3 spans 14 residues. The rearrangement links TRBV6-5 to TRBJ2-7, with 10 bases aligning to TRBD2. The receptor was isolated from a woman aged 60-70 years with acute or convalescent COVID-19. The sample consisted of peripheral blood. This CDR3 reads CASSWSGGAYEQYF. The CDR3 DNA is TGTGCCAGCAGCTGGAGCGGGGGGGCCTACGAGCAGTACTTC.